The present T cell receptor beta chain was sequenced within a study of T cell responses to AZD1222 COVID-19 vaccine. The protocol was immunoSEQ multiplex PCR, while the TCRdb copy is restricted to in-frame clones and leaves out a portion. The sample lists about 130,000 clones; over 85% were seen once. Study observations and caveats: Vaccine-related CD4 TCRs covered spike, predominating at 160-218 and 743-854.

CDR1 is KGHSH, CDR2 LQKENI, per germline. V shed 3 bases and J 2 bases; nucleotides not matched to a gene: 5. The CDR3 is made up of 16 amino acids. A remark on this clone: Antigen: not known.

The receptor's source is an adult who received the AZD1222 COVID-19 vaccine. The material sequenced was peripheral blood, taken 28 days after the second AZD1222 dose. This chain links TRBV18 with TRBJ2-2, with 8 bases lining up with TRBD1. Here the CDR3 reads CASSPSGGSNTGELFF. The CDR3 coding sequence is TGTGCCAGCTCACCGTCAGGGGGCAGTAACACCGGGGAGCTGTTTTTT.